This TCR beta chain was obtained from a study of T cells expressing NK-cell markers. Study summary: One of eight sequenced donors was HCMV-seronegative; the other seven were seropositive. Whole-study findings and limits: These clonotypes, the leaders elsewhere, also led the CD3+CD56-NKG2C+ fraction in four donors. Roughly six of the donors carried dominant NKG2C+ clonotypes that took up roughly 1.0-8% of their CD8+ T cells.

As regards this clonotype: Antigen specificity is unknown.

Generation of TCR beta cDNA was performed by 5'RACE template switching incorporating UMIs. TCRdb re-called the 5' RACE reads and catalogs CDR3 proteins one per entry, DNA excluded. Its listing shows 500,000 or so distinct CDR3 sequences. CDR3 length: 16 amino acids. Germline CDR1 is SGHVS and CDR2 is FQNEAQ. The chain combines TRBV7-8 with TRBJ2-5; the D call from TCRdb, TRBD1, cannot be confirmed without DNA. This receptor was taken from a man younger than 35 in good health. What was sequenced was blood T cells: a sorted CD56 or NKG2C T cell subset, CD4+ or CD8+ T cells, or bulk PBMC T cells (not recorded which). CDR3 amino acids: CASSFPGTGDDETQYF.